Listed below are T cell receptor beta chains from one sample, sequenced in a study of blood T cell repertoires in COVID-19. Assay used: immunoSEQ multiplex PCR; TCRdb lists only in-frame clones, some missing. The table includes roughly 100,000 clones, around 80% detected once. The sequencing input was peripheral blood. These receptors all come from an elderly man with COVID-19, enrolled during active disease. Both conserved end residues are part of each CDR3. The D gene is left open where the match is weak. Clone size is given for some rows only: seen once, a few or many times, or a class if the clone is expanded.

CDR3nt	CDR3aa	d_gene	abundance	v_gene	j_gene
TGTGCCAGCAGCTTAGATCGGCGGGAGGTTTATAACGGGGAGCTGTTTTTT	CASSLDRREVYNGELFF	TRBD2	-	TRBV7-2	TRBJ2-2
TGTGCCAGCAGCCAAGTACAGGGAAGGACTGAAGCTTTCTTT	CASSQVQGRTEAFF	-	-	TRBV3-1/TRBV3-2	TRBJ1-1
TGTGCCAGCTCACCACTGCGGACTAGCGGGAACACAGATACGCAGTATTTT	CASSPLRTSGNTDTQYF	TRBD2	-	TRBV18	TRBJ2-3
TGTGCCAGCAGCCTTCAGGTGGCCGGGGAGCTGTTTTTT	CASSLQVAGELFF	-	-	TRBV12-3/TRBV12-4	TRBJ2-2
TGTGCCAGCAGTCCTGGGGGGGGACTAGCCTACGAGCAGTACTTC	CASSPGGGLAYEQYF	TRBD2	-	TRBV28	TRBJ2-7
TGCAGTGCTAGCCCCAACTACGAGCAGTACTTC	CSASPNYEQYF	-	once	TRBV20-1	TRBJ2-7
TGTGCCTGGAGCGGGGTCCCCGAAGCTTTCTTT	CAWSGVPEAFF	-	-	TRBV30	TRBJ1-1
TGTGCCAGCAGGGGAGGGACAGGGTTTGACTATGGCTACACCTTC	CASRGGTGFDYGYTF	TRBD1	-	TRBV28	TRBJ1-2
TGTGCCAGCAGGGGCGCCGGGCCAGGGGAGCTCAACGAGCAGTACTTC	CASRGAGPGELNEQYF	-	few	TRBV28	TRBJ2-7
TGCGCCAGCAAAACCTCCTCGGGACAGCTAGAGACCCAGTACTTC	CASKTSSGQLETQYF	TRBD1	few	TRBV5-1	TRBJ2-5
TGTGCCAGCAGCTTAGGCGGGAGGGCTAGAAATGAGCAGTTCTTC	CASSLGGRARNEQFF	TRBD2	-	TRBV7-2	TRBJ2-1
TGTGCCATAAGTCGACAGGGTGTAGCTTTCTTT	CAISRQGVAFF	TRBD1	-	TRBV25-1	TRBJ1-1
TGCAGTGCTAGTACAGCATCTACCTACGAGCAGTACTTC	CSASTASTYEQYF	-	-	TRBV20-1	TRBJ2-7
TGTGCCAGCAGTATTAAAACAGGGGTCGACGAGCAGTACTTC	CASSIKTGVDEQYF	TRBD1	-	TRBV27	TRBJ2-7
TGTGCCAGCAGCTCACAGGGAGGGGTGCGTAATTCACCCCTCCACTTT	CASSSQGGVRNSPLHF	-	-	TRBV7-2	TRBJ1-6
TGCGCCAGCAGCATTACCGGGACAGGGCAAGAGACCCAGTACTTC	CASSITGTGQETQYF	TRBD1	-	TRBV5-1	TRBJ2-5
TGTGCCAGCACCTGGACAGGGGAAGAGACCCAGTACTTC	CASTWTGEETQYF	TRBD1	-	TRBV25-1	TRBJ2-5
TGCGCCAGCAGTATAGGCACAGCTGTCTACGAGCAGTACTTC	CASSIGTAVYEQYF	-	-	TRBV5-1	TRBJ2-7
TGTGCCAGCACCGCCCAGGGTAGCGGACAGCCCCAGCATTTT	CASTAQGSGQPQHF	-	-	TRBV6-6	TRBJ1-5
TGTGCAAGTCGCCGAGGGCAGCACCGGCGGGTCTCCTCTGGCTACACCTTC	CASRRGQHRRVSSGYTF	-	-	TRBV12-2	TRBJ1-2
TGTGCCAGCAGTCCCGAATACCTGGGACAGGGGCGACAGCCCCAGCATTTT	CASSPEYLGQGRQPQHF	TRBD1	-	TRBV27	TRBJ1-5
TGTGCCAGCAGCAGAACAGGGACCTATGGCTACACCTTC	CASSRTGTYGYTF	-	-	TRBV6-2/TRBV6-3	TRBJ1-2
TGTGCCAGCAGCCAGAGCTCTGGGGCCAACGTCCTGACTTTC	CASSQSSGANVLTF	-	once	TRBV3-1/TRBV3-2	TRBJ2-6
TGTGCCACCAGCAGAGAACGACAGGGCGAGCAGTACTTC	CATSRERQGEQYF	TRBD1	-	TRBV15	TRBJ2-7
TGTGCCAGCAGTCAAACAGGGACCACAGATACGCAGTATTTT	CASSQTGTTDTQYF	-	-	TRBV6-4	TRBJ2-3
TGTGCCAGCGGAGGAAGGAATTCCTACAATGAGCAGTTCTTC	CASGGRNSYNEQFF	-	-	TRBV27	TRBJ2-1
TGTGCCAGCAGTGTTAGCGGGAGAGGAGAGCAGTACTTC	CASSVSGRGEQYF	TRBD2	few	TRBV2	TRBJ2-7
TGTGCCAGCAGTTTCCACGGACAGCCAGGAACTGAAGCTTTCTTT	CASSFHGQPGTEAFF	-	-	TRBV6-2/TRBV6-3	TRBJ1-1
TGTGCCAGCGGATCTAGCGGGAGGAGTTACGAGCAGTACTTC	CASGSSGRSYEQYF	TRBD2	-	TRBV9	TRBJ2-7
TGTGCCAGCAGCTTAGGAGGGTTCCGAAGCTCCTACAATGAGCAGTTCTTC	CASSLGGFRSSYNEQFF	-	-	TRBV7-9	TRBJ2-1
TGTGCCACCAGTGATCCTCGAGCGGGAGCAGATACGCAGTATTTT	CATSDPRAGADTQYF	TRBD2	-	TRBV24-1	TRBJ2-3
TGCGCCAGCAGCTCCACGGGACTAGCGGCAGATACGCAGTATTTT	CASSSTGLAADTQYF	TRBD2	-	TRBV5-1	TRBJ2-3
TGTGCCAGCAGTAAAGGACTAGCGTATACCTACGAGCAGTACTTC	CASSKGLAYTYEQYF	TRBD2	few	TRBV6-2/TRBV6-3	TRBJ2-7
TGTGCCAGCAGTCCCCTCGCGATTCCTAGCACAGATACGCAGTATTTT	CASSPLAIPSTDTQYF	-	once	TRBV3-1/TRBV3-2	TRBJ2-3
TGTGCCAGCAGCTCCGGGGGTAAAGATACGCAGTATTTT	CASSSGGKDTQYF	-	-	TRBV7-6	TRBJ2-3
TGTGCCAGCTCACCAGGACAGCAAGAGACCCAGTACTTC	CASSPGQQETQYF	-	-	TRBV18	TRBJ2-5
TGTGCCAGCAGCCCCTTCCTCGGGACAGGGGGTACGTTTGGCGGGGAGCTGTTTTTT	CASSPFLGTGGTFGGELFF	TRBD1	few	TRBV11-2	TRBJ2-2
TGTGCCAGCAGTTACTCCTCATCAAGGGGATCACCCCTCCACTTT	CASSYSSSRGSPLHF	-	-	TRBV6-5	TRBJ1-6
TGTGCCAGTAGTTCCCGACAGGGGGCCACTGAAGCTTTCTTT	CASSSRQGATEAFF	TRBD1	-	TRBV19	TRBJ1-1
TGTGCCAGCAGCCAAGATTCCCAGGGGAAAGAGACCCAGTACTTC	CASSQDSQGKETQYF	-	once	TRBV3-1/TRBV3-2	TRBJ2-5
TGTGCCACCCCGACAGGGGGCGACTATGGCTACACCTTC	CATPTGGDYGYTF	TRBD1	-	TRBV7-9	TRBJ1-2
TGTGCCAGCAGTGATCACCGACTAGCGGGAGTTACCGGGGAGCTGTTTTTT	CASSDHRLAGVTGELFF	TRBD2	-	TRBV25-1	TRBJ2-2
TGTGCCAGCAGCGTAGGAGACTTACGGGGCGAGCAGTACTTC	CASSVGDLRGEQYF	-	few	TRBV9	TRBJ2-7
TGTGCCACCAGTGATCCCCGGGACATATCTAATTCACCCCTCCACTTT	CATSDPRDISNSPLHF	-	-	TRBV24-1	TRBJ1-6
TGTGCCACCAAAGAGATTCGCGGGGGTGGGATGGCGATTGAGCAGTTCTTC	CATKEIRGGGMAIEQFF	TRBD2	-	TRBV27	TRBJ2-1
TGTGCCAGCAGCGTAGCGCCCGGGGTCGGCTACACCTTC	CASSVAPGVGYTF	-	few	TRBV9	TRBJ1-2
TGTGCCTGGAGCGGGACACTTAATCAGCCCCAGCATTTT	CAWSGTLNQPQHF	-	once	TRBV30	TRBJ1-5
TGTGCCAGCAGGCGGGAGATGACAGATACGCAGTATTTT	CASRREMTDTQYF	TRBD2	-	TRBV28	TRBJ2-3
TGCGCCAGCAGCCAAGGACTAGCGGGAGGGGGCACAGATACGCAGTATTTT	CASSQGLAGGGTDTQYF	TRBD2	-	TRBV4-1	TRBJ2-3
TGTGCCAGCAGCTCCCGGGACAGGTTCACTGAAGCTTTCTTT	CASSSRDRFTEAFF	TRBD1	-	TRBV3-1/TRBV3-2	TRBJ1-1
TGTGCCAGTAGTACCAGACAGACTGAAGCTTTCTTT	CASSTRQTEAFF	-	-	TRBV19	TRBJ1-1
TGTGCCAGCAGTGACCGGGGGACTAGCGGGAGCTCCTACAATGAGCAGTTCTTC	CASSDRGTSGSSYNEQFF	TRBD2	-	TRBV2	TRBJ2-1
TGTGCCAGTAGTACTCAGGGGTCTTCAGGACCAAAAAACATTCAGTACTTC	CASSTQGSSGPKNIQYF	-	few	TRBV19	TRBJ2-4